The clone carrying this TCR beta chain appeared a few times. The V gene's germline CDR1 is MNHEY and CDR2 SVGEGT. With 5 bases removed from V and 1 base from J, the gap between germline ends came to 17 bases. The CDR3 has 16 residues. The entry originates in a study of T cells after yellow fever vaccination. A single record per CDR3 protein comes from TCRdb applying MiXCR to the 5' RACE reads. This table holds about 350,000 distinct CDR3 sequences, 11% found once. The material was PBMCs, obtained on the day of the first yellow fever vaccination. The receptor was isolated from a man aged 18 to 29 who received the YFV17D yellow fever vaccine. The chain combines TRBV6-2 or TRBV6-3 with TRBJ1-1, with a weak D call TRBD1 (5 bases). The DNA of the CDR3 is TGTGCCAGCAGTCTCCGGACTTCGGGACGGAACACTGAAGCTTTCTTT. Translated, it gives CASSLRTSGRNTEAFF.